The subject of this entry is one T cell receptor (beta chain). This entry is derived from a study of blood T cell repertoires in COVID-19. As for the study in general: Acute and convalescent COVID-19 samples came from the United States, Italy and Spain. PBMCs, B-cell-depleted T cells, or T cells provided the cDNA or gDNA that made up the material.

From germline, CDR1 is SGHVS and CDR2 FQNEAQ. The V end lost 5 bases, the J end lost 4 bases, and 15 bases lay between the germline ends. The CDR3 extends over 15 amino acids. As originally analysed: Amplification with reference gene primers provided the estimates of nucleated cell counts. Generated by immunoSEQ multiplex PCR, the TCRdb table keeps only in-frame clones and is missing some. The V and J calls and the clone size are those of that table, but D and trimming were determined from the DNA. The sample carries a few hundred thousand clones, around 92% recorded once. The chain is built from TRBV7-8 and TRBJ1-3; a possible D gene is TRBD1 (6 bases). The sequenced sample was peripheral blood. This sequence was found in a man aged 40-49 years with acute or convalescent COVID-19. CDR3: CASSPSGQYGNTIYF. The CDR3 nucleotides are TGTGCCAGCAGCCCCTCCGGACAGTACGGAAACACCATATATTTT.